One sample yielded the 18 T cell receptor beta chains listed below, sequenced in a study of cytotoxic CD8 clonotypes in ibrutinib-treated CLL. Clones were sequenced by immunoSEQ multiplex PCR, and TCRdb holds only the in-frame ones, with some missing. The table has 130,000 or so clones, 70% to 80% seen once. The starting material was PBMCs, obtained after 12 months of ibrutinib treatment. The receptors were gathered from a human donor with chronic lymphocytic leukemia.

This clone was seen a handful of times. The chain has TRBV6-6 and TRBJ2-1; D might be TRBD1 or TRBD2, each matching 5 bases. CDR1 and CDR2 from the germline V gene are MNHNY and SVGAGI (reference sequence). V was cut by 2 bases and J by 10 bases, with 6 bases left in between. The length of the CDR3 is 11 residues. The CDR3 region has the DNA TGTGCCAGCAGTTACGAGGGGGAGCAGTTCTTC. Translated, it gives CASSYEGEQFF.

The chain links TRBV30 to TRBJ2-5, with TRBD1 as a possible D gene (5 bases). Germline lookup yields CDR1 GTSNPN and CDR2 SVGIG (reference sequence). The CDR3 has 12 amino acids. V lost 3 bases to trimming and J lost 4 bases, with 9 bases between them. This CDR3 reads CAWSDSRETQYF. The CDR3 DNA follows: TGTGCCTGGAGCGACAGTCGAGAGACCCAGTACTTC.

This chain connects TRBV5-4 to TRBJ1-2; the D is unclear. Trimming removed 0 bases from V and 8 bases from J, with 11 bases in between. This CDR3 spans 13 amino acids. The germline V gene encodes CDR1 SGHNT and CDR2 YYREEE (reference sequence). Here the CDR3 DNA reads TGTGCCAGCAGCTTGGACAGACGAGGAGGCTACACCTTC. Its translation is CASSLDRRGGYTF.

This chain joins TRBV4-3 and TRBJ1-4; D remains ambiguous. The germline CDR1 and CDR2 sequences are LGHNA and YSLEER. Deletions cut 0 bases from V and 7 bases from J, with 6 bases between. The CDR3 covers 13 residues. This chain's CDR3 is CASSQDRSEKLFF. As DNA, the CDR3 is TGCGCCAGCAGCCAAGATCGTAGTGAAAAACTGTTTTTT.

The CDR3 region is CASSQLLAGVGDTQYF. In nucleotides, the CDR3 is TGTGCCAGCAGCCAGTTACTAGCGGGAGTTGGAGATACGCAGTATTTT. The chain is built from TRBV4-2 and TRBJ2-3, with TRBD2 matching 11 bases. Germline V gene lookup returns CDR1 LGHNA and CDR2 YNFKEQ. This CDR3 is 16 amino acids long. The V segment lost 3 bases and the J segment 5 bases; nucleotides outside the gene matches: 7.

In nucleotides, the CDR3 is TGTGCCAGCAGCTTCGCCTCGAGGACGGGAGGGAACAATGAGCAGTTCTTC. It specifies CASSFASRTGGNNEQFF. This chain links TRBV7-6 with TRBJ2-1; 8 bases map to TRBD2. Germline V gives CDR1 SGHVS, CDR2 FNYEAQ. The junction had 12 bases not matched to a gene; V was cut back by 3 bases and J by 5 bases. This CDR3 spans 17 amino acids.

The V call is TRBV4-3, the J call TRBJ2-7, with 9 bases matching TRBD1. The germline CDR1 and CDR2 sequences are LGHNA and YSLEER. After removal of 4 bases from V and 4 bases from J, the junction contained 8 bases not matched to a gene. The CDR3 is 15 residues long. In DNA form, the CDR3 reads TGCGCCAGCAGCCGAGTGACAGGGGGGCTTTACGAGCAGTACTTC. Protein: CASSRVTGGLYEQYF.

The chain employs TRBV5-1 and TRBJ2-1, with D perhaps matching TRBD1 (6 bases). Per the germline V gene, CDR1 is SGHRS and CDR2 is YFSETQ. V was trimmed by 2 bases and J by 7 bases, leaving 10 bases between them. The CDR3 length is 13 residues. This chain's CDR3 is CASSFTGRNEQFF. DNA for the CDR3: TGCGCCAGCAGCTTTACAGGGCGAAATGAGCAGTTCTTC.

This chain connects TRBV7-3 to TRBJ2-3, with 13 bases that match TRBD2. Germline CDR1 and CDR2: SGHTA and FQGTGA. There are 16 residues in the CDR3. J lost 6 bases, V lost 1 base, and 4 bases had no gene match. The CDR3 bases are TGTGCCAGCAGCTTAAAGGGACTAGCGGGATTGGATACGCAGTATTTT. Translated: CASSLKGLAGLDTQYF.

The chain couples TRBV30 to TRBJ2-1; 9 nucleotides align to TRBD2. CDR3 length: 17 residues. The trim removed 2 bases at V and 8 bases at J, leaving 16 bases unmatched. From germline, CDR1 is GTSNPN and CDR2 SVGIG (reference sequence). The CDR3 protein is CAWSPRGLAGYLDEQFF. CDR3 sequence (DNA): TGTGCCTGGAGTCCCCGGGGGCTAGCGGGATATTTGGATGAGCAGTTCTTC.

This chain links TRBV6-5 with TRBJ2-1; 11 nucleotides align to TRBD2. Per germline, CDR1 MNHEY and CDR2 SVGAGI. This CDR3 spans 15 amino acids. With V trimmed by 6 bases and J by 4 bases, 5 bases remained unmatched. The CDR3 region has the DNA TGTGCCAGCAGGCATGGACTAGCGGGTTACAATGAGCAGTTCTTC. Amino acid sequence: CASRHGLAGYNEQFF.

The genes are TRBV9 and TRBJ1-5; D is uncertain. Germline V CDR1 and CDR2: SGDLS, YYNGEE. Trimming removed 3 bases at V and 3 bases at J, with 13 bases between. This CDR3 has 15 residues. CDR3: CASSAGPDSNQPQHF. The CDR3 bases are TGTGCCAGCAGCGCCGGACCAGACTCCAATCAGCCCCAGCATTTT.

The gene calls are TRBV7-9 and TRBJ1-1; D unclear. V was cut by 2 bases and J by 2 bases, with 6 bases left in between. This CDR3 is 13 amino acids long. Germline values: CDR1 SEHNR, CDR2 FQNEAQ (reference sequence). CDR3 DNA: TGTGCCAGCAGCTTATACGGAAACACTGAAGCTTTCTTT. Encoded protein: CASSLYGNTEAFF.

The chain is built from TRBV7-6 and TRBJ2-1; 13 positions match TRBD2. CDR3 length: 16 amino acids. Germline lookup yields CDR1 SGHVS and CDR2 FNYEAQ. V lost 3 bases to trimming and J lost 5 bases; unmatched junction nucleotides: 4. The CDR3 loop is CASSLGTSGANNEQFF. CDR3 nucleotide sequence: TGTGCCAGCAGCTTGGGGACTAGCGGGGCAAACAATGAGCAGTTCTTC.

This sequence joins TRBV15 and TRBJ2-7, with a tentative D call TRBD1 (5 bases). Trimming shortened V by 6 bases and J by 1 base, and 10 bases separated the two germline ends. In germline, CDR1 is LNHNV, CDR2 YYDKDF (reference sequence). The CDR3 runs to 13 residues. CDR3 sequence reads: CATRTDPSYEQYF. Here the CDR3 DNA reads TGTGCCACCAGGACAGACCCTTCCTACGAGCAGTACTTC. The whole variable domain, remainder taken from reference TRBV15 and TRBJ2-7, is DAMVIQNPRYQVTQFGKPVTLSCSQTLNHNVMYWYQQKSSQAPKLLFHYYDKDFNNEADTPDNFQSRRPNTSFCFLDIRSPGLGDTAMYLCATRTDPSYEQYFGPGTRLTVT.

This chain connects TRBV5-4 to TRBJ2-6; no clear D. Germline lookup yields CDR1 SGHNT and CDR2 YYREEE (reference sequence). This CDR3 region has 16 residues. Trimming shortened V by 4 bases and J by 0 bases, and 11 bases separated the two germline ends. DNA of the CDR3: TGTGCCAGCAGCCCCCCGAGGATCTCTGGGGCCAACGTCCTGACTTTC. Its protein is CASSPPRISGANVLTF. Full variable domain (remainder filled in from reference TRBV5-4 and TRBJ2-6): ETGVTQSPTHLIKTRGQQVTLRCSSQSGHNTVSWYQQALGQGPQFIFQYYREEENGRGNFPPRFSGLQFPNYSSELNVNALELDDSALYLCASSPPRISGANVLTFGAGSRLTVL.

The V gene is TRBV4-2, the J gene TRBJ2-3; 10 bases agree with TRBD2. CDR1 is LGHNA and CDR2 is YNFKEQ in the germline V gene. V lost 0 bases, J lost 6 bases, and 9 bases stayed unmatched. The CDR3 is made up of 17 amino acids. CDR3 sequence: CASSQEEAGGPGDTQYF. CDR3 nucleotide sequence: TGTGCCAGCAGCCAAGAAGAAGCGGGAGGGCCGGGGGATACGCAGTATTTT.

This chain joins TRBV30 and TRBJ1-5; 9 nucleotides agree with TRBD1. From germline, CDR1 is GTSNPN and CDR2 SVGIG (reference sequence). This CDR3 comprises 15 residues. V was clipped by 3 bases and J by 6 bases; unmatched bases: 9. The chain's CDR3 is CAWRDPGQGGQPQHF. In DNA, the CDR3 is TGTGCCTGGAGAGATCCGGGACAGGGAGGTCAGCCCCAGCATTTT. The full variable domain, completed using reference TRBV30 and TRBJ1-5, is SQTIHQWPATLVQPVGSPLSLECTVEGTSNPNLYWYRQAAGRGLQLLFYSVGIGQISSEVPQNLSASRPQDRQFILSSKKLLLSDSGFYLCAWRDPGQGGQPQHFGDGTRLSIL.